The sequence of this TCR beta chain was determined in a study of PD-L1 blockade in urothelial cancer. The germline V gene has CDR1 SGDLS and CDR2 YYNGEE. There are 16 residues in the CDR3. V trimming: 3 bases; J trimming: 10 bases; junction bases outside the gene matches: 14. The repertoire was sequenced with immunoSEQ multiplex PCR; TCRdb's copy has only in-frame clones and lacks some. The table lists around 62,000 clones, 85% to 90% of them singletons. Sample time point: peripheral blood 6 weeks after treatment start. The input for sequencing was PBMCs, taken around atezolizumab (anti-PD-L1) treatment. The V gene is TRBV9, the J gene TRBJ1-4; TRBD1 aligns across 8 bases. This clonotype was sampled from a man in his sixties with urothelial cancer. The chain's CDR3 is CASSEVSDRVFAKLFF. CDR3 in DNA: TGTGCCAGCAGCGAGGTATCGGACAGGGTGTTTGCAAAACTGTTTTTT.